These 24 T cell receptor beta chains were all obtained from the same sample, sequenced in a study of blood T cell repertoires in COVID-19. Profiled with immunoSEQ multiplex PCR; TCRdb holds only in-frame clones, not every one. The sample includes some 340,000 clones, roughly 87% seen only once; the top ten take around 5.1%. The sequencing sample was made of PBMCs or T cells enriched from blood (not recorded which). These receptors were obtained from a woman in her forties or fifties who had recovered from COVID-19.

Many counts were recorded for this clone. The sample contains more than one DNA sequence encoding this CDR3. The chain joins TRBV7-2 to TRBJ2-2, with D possibly being TRBD1 (5 bases). The germline V gene has CDR1 SGHTA and CDR2 FQGNSA. Trimming cost V 6 bases and J 2 bases, with 10 bases left between them. The CDR3 contains 14 residues. In DNA form, the CDR3 reads TGTGCCAGCAGTTCACAGGTCAACACCGGGGAGCTGTTTTTT. Amino acids: CASSSQVNTGELFF.

Turning to this clone: Mismatch with germline at one junction end may stem from a read error. The gene calls are TRBV13 and TRBJ1-1, with D tentatively TRBD1 (5 bases). This CDR3 spans 10 amino acids. CDR1 and CDR2 (germline): PRHDT, FYEKMQ (reference sequence). The CDR3 DNA reads TGTGCCAGCAGCTTATCCGGACACACCTTT. Protein: CASSLSGHTF.

The genes are TRBV11-3 and TRBJ1-1, with D hard to call. Per the germline V gene, CDR1 is SGHNT and CDR2 is YENEEA. CDR3 size: 12 residues. The ends were cut back, 2 bases at V and 10 bases at J, with 11 bases in the middle. The CDR3 loop is CASSLPGGSAFF. CDR3 in DNA: TGTGCCAGCAGCTTACCGGGAGGGTCAGCTTTCTTT. The complete variable domain, with remaining parts taken from reference TRBV11-3 and TRBJ1-1, reads EAGVVQSPRYKIIEKKQPVAFWCNPISGHNTLYWYLQNLGQGPELLIRYENEEAVDDSQLPKDRFSAERLKGVDSTLKIQPAELGDSAVYLCASSLPGGSAFFGQGTRLTVV.

The J gene is TRBJ2-7, the V gene TRBV4-3; no reliable D call. Germline V gene lookup returns CDR1 LGHNA and CDR2 YSLEER. This CDR3 has 17 residues. V was trimmed by 3 bases and J by 0 bases, leaving 18 bases between them. The CDR3 is CASSQDTTATGSYEQYF. CDR3 nucleotides: TGCGCCAGCAGCCAGGATACTACGGCGACTGGCTCCTACGAGCAGTACTTC.

This clone was seen just once. This chain uses TRBV5-4 with TRBJ1-6, with D perhaps matching TRBD1 (6 bases). Germline V gene sequence: CDR1 SGHNT, CDR2 YYREEE (reference sequence). The CDR3 totals 16 residues. V dropped 2 bases and J dropped 8 bases, with 17 bases sitting between them. CDR3 region: CASSLGGGLYYSPLHF. The CDR3 DNA is TGTGCCAGCAGCTTAGGGGGGGGGCTTTATTATTCACCCCTCCACTTT.

This chain joins TRBV6-2 or TRBV6-3 and TRBJ2-7; 9 positions agree with TRBD2. The CDR3 covers 16 residues. Germline V gene lookup returns CDR1 MNHEY and CDR2 SVGEGT. The trim removed 0 bases at V and 3 bases at J, leaving 6 bases unmatched. The chain's CDR3 is CASSYSGTSSYYEQYF. For the CDR3, the DNA is TGTGCCAGCAGTTACTCTGGGACTAGCTCCTACTACGAGCAGTACTTC.

The chain uses TRBV5-4 and TRBJ2-1; 9 nucleotides agree with TRBD1. Germline CDR1 and CDR2: SGHNT and YYREEE (reference sequence). The CDR3 runs to 17 residues. Trimming removed 3 bases from V and 7 bases from J; junction bases left unmatched: 14. CDR3 sequence: CASSYSWGGQGKNEQFF. The CDR3 DNA is TGTGCCAGCAGCTACTCGTGGGGGGGACAGGGTAAGAATGAGCAGTTCTTC.

The chain joins TRBV18 to TRBJ1-3; weak D call: TRBD1 (6 bases). Germline CDR1 KGHSH, CDR2 LQKENI. The CDR3 is made up of 17 amino acids. The V end lost 2 bases, the J end lost 0 bases, and 14 bases lay between the germline ends. The CDR3: CASSPTTGQLSGNTIYF. CDR3 DNA: TGTGCCAGCTCACCAACTACCGGACAGCTCTCTGGAAACACCATATATTTT.

At least ten counts were recorded for this clone. J is TRBJ2-3 and V is TRBV6-2 or TRBV6-3; possible D gene TRBD2, 5 bases. The CDR3 runs 17 residues. CDR1 MNHEY and CDR2 SVGEGT come from the germline V gene. Trimming cost V 0 bases and J 0 bases, with 13 bases left between them. In nucleotides, the CDR3 is TGTGCCAGCAGTTACTCGATAATAGCGTTAAGCACAGATACGCAGTATTTT. It is translated as CASSYSIIALSTDTQYF.

The chain links TRBV30 to TRBJ1-1, with a possible D match to TRBD1 (5 bases). The germline gives CDR1 GTSNPN, CDR2 SVGIG (reference sequence). The CDR3 sequence is 13 residues long. The germline V and J ends were trimmed by 2 bases and 5 bases, with 12 bases remaining between them. The CDR3 DNA is TGTGCCTGGAGTATGCAGGGTCGGACTGAAGCTTTCTTT. It encodes CAWSMQGRTEAFF.

The sample holds one count of this clone. This sequence joins TRBV3-1 (or the pseudogene TRBV3-2) and TRBJ1-2, with TRBD1 as a possible D gene (5 bases). Germline V lookup: CDR1 LGHDT, CDR2 YNNKEL (reference sequence). Trimming shortened V by 2 bases and J by 5 bases, and 9 bases separated the two germline ends. The CDR3 consists of 13 residues. The CDR3 bases are TGTGCCAGCAGCCAAACAGGTGATTATGGCTACACCTTC. It specifies CASSQTGDYGYTF.

The chain recombines TRBV5-1 with TRBJ2-2, with D possibly matching TRBD1 (6 bases). The V end lost 5 bases, the J end lost 0 bases, and 11 bases lay between the germline ends. The CDR3 loop spans 15 amino acids. Germline V gene lookup returns CDR1 SGHRS and CDR2 YFSETQ. The CDR3 DNA reads as TGCGCCAGCAGGCCGGGACAAACGAACACCGGGGAGCTGTTTTTT. Amino acids: CASRPGQTNTGELFF. Full variable domain (missing parts from reference TRBV5-1 and TRBJ2-2): KAGVTQTPRYLIKTRGQQVTLSCSPISGHRSVSWYQQTPGQGLQFLFEYFSETQRNKGNFPGRFSGRQFSNSRSEMNVSTLELGDSALYLCASRPGQTNTGELFFGEGSRLTVL.

The genes are TRBV15 and TRBJ1-1; tentative D call: TRBD1 (6 bases). CDR1 is LNHNV and CDR2 is YYDKDF in the germline V gene (reference sequence). Between the trimmed V and J ends, which lost 0 bases and 4 bases, there was a span of 6 bases. The CDR3 sequence is 13 residues long. As DNA, the CDR3 is TGTGCCACCAGCAGAGAACAGGGCACTGAAGCTTTCTTT. Translating it yields CATSREQGTEAFF. The whole variable domain, filled in from reference TRBV15 and TRBJ1-1, reads DAMVIQNPRYQVTQFGKPVTLSCSQTLNHNVMYWYQQKSSQAPKLLFHYYDKDFNNEADTPDNFQSRRPNTSFCFLDIRSPGLGDTAMYLCATSREQGTEAFFGQGTRLTVV.

The rearrangement joins TRBV7-9 to TRBJ2-7, with D maybe TRBD1 (6 bases). Trimming removed 5 bases at V and 5 bases at J, with 22 bases between. Germline CDR1 is SEHNR and CDR2 is FQNEAQ (reference sequence). This CDR3 contains 16 residues. Here the CDR3 reads CASSIALGQGSNEQYF. As DNA, the CDR3 is TGTGCCAGCAGCATTGCCTTGGGGCAGGGGTCCAACGAGCAGTACTTC.

The chain has TRBV11-3 and TRBJ2-1, with D tentatively TRBD2 (5 bases). This CDR3 contains 15 residues. CDR1 is SGHNT, CDR2 YENEEA, per germline. Trimming took 1 base from V and 6 from J, leaving 13 bases between them. CDR3 bases: TGTGCCAGCAGCTTAGGAGGGCCGAAGGGCAATGAGCAGTTCTTC. It codes for CASSLGGPKGNEQFF.

The chain employs TRBV4-1 and TRBJ2-7; tentatively, D is TRBD2 (6 bases). Trimming took off 0 bases at V and 3 bases at J, with 21 bases between the two ends. This CDR3 contains 18 residues. The V gene's germline CDR1 is MGHRA and CDR2 YSYEKL. The DNA for the CDR3 is TGCGCCAGCAGCCAAGATCGTGTCCCGGCCTCGGGGGTCTACGAGCAGTACTTC. It specifies CASSQDRVPASGVYEQYF.

The chain uses TRBV6-5 and TRBJ1-5; no firm D call. Germline values: CDR1 MNHEY, CDR2 SVGAGI. The CDR3 has 15 amino acids. V was pared by 6 bases and J by 6 bases, with 18 bases between. The CDR3 region has the DNA TGTGCCAGCAGCCTTGATGAACAACCGGGTCAGCCCCAGCATTTT. Amino acids: CASSLDEQPGQPQHF.

The genes are TRBV19 and TRBJ1-1, with 8 bases lining up with TRBD1. Unmatched junction bases numbered 8, after V lost 5 bases and J lost 6 bases. Germline V gene lookup returns CDR1 LNHDA and CDR2 SQIVND (reference sequence). There are 14 residues in the CDR3. CDR3 amino acids: CASSPGDRSPEAFF. Written as DNA, the CDR3 is TGTGCCAGTAGTCCGGGGGACAGGTCCCCTGAAGCTTTCTTT. The variable domain in full, completed from reference TRBV19 and TRBJ1-1, reads DGGITQSPKYLFRKEGQNVTLSCEQNLNHDAMYWYRQDPGQGLRLIYYSQIVNDFQKGDIAEGYSVSREKKESFPLTVTSAQKNPTAFYLCASSPGDRSPEAFFGQGTRLTVV.

This clone came up a few times. This chain links TRBV7-9 with TRBJ2-6; D uncertain. CDR1 and CDR2 (germline): SEHNR, FQNEAQ (reference sequence). CDR3 length equals 13 residues. Trimming removed 5 bases at V and 7 bases at J, with 9 bases between. CDR3 region: CASSPPSANVLTF. The CDR3 region has the DNA TGTGCCAGCAGCCCACCCAGTGCCAACGTCCTGACTTTC.

The chain joins TRBV29-1 to TRBJ1-2, with unresolved D. Germline V gene sequence: CDR1 SQVTM, CDR2 ANQGSEA. The ends were cut back, 4 bases at V and 1 base at J, with 7 bases in the middle. The CDR3 has 12 amino acids. CDR3 loop: CSVAEGNYGYTF. In nucleotides, the CDR3 is TGCAGCGTTGCCGAGGGTAACTATGGCTACACCTTC.

This chain links TRBV29-1 with TRBJ1-3, with D possibly TRBD1 on 5 matching bases. Trimming stripped 6 bases from V and 0 bases from J, with 9 bases between. The V gene's germline CDR1 is SQVTM and CDR2 ANQGSEA. The CDR3 covers 13 residues. The CDR3 bases are TGCAGCGTGGGGGGGGTCTCTGGAAACACCATATATTTT. It codes for CSVGGVSGNTIYF.

This clone was recorded once. Being one base from a much bigger clone, this may be a read error. The chain recombines TRBV5-4 with TRBJ2-1; TRBD2 matches at 11 bases. This CDR3 is built from 15 residues. V lost 4 bases, J lost 0 bases, and 0 bases stayed unmatched. CDR1 SGHNT and CDR2 YYREEE come from the germline V gene (reference sequence). CDR3 DNA sequence: TGTGCCAGCAGCACTAGCGGGAGCTCCTACAATGAGCAGTTCTTC. Translation: CASSTSGSSYNEQFF.

The chain employs TRBV3-1 (or the pseudogene TRBV3-2) and TRBJ1-5; 8 bases agree with TRBD1. The germline gives CDR1 LGHDT, CDR2 YNNKEL (reference sequence). After removal of 2 bases from V and 3 bases from J, the junction contained 12 bases not matched to a gene. The CDR3 contains 18 residues. The CDR3 reads CASSQLAPGGPYNQPQHF. Written as DNA, the CDR3 is TGTGCCAGCAGCCAATTGGCCCCAGGGGGCCCCTACAATCAGCCCCAGCATTTT.

The chain uses TRBV30 and TRBJ1-2, with a weak D call TRBD1 (6 bases). CDR1 and CDR2 from the germline V gene are GTSNPN and SVGIG (reference sequence). Trimming removed 2 bases at V and 8 bases at J, with 12 bases between. The CDR3 is made up of 12 amino acids. CDR3 nucleotides: TGTGCCTGGAGTAGACCAGGGGAAGGCTACACCTTC. It is translated as CAWSRPGEGYTF.